This is a list of T cell receptor beta chains from one sample in a study of cytomegalovirus exposure and HLA in healthy donors. Some clones are missing from TCRdb's copy, which holds only in-frame ones; the method was immunoSEQ multiplex PCR. Of approximately 130,000 clones in the sample, approximately 80% were seen once. Material for sequencing was PBMCs. These receptors all stem from a woman aged 40 to 49 in good health and CMV-seronegative. CDR3s leave out the opening cysteine and the closing phenylalanine or tryptophan. The D gene is left open where the match is weak.

v_call	j_call	d_call	cdr3_aa
TRBV6-1	TRBJ2-1	TRBD1	ASSENRGRNEQF
TRBV4-3	TRBJ1-1	TRBD1	ASSHDPGTGGTEAF
TRBV19	TRBJ2-3	.	ASSKGHTDTQY
TRBV5-1	TRBJ2-5	TRBD2	ASSLRSGGPSGETQY
TRBV10-3	TRBJ2-3	.	AISESHTGTRERTQY
TRBV5-1	TRBJ2-1	.	ASSLFPGDEQF
TRBV7-6	.	TRBD2	ASSRGPSGAYEQY
TRBV2	TRBJ2-2	.	ASSEEGVDTGELF
TRBV18	TRBJ1-6	TRBD1	ASSPSVGQGYNSPLH
TRBV19	TRBJ1-2	.	ASSQVGGIYGYT
TRBV9	TRBJ2-7	TRBD1	ASSPGTGGYYEQY
TRBV25-1	TRBJ1-1	.	ASIDRYSEAF
TRBV7-2	TRBJ2-5	.	ASSPMYQETQY
TRBV18	TRBJ1-1	TRBD1	ASSPTGDPNTEAF
TRBV7-2	TRBJ2-3	TRBD2	ASSTSPGGQDTQY
TRBV27	TRBJ1-4	.	ASSFGQSNEKLF
TRBV4-2	TRBJ2-7	TRBD1	ASSQGQGLSYEQY
TRBV4-1	TRBJ2-7	.	ASSQVVGAVGVPYEQY
TRBV19	TRBJ1-1	.	ASSIDLGEEAF
TRBV6-5	TRBJ2-3	TRBD1	ASRGGYTVDTQY
TRBV7-6	TRBJ2-7	TRBD1	ASSSPGQGGDEQY